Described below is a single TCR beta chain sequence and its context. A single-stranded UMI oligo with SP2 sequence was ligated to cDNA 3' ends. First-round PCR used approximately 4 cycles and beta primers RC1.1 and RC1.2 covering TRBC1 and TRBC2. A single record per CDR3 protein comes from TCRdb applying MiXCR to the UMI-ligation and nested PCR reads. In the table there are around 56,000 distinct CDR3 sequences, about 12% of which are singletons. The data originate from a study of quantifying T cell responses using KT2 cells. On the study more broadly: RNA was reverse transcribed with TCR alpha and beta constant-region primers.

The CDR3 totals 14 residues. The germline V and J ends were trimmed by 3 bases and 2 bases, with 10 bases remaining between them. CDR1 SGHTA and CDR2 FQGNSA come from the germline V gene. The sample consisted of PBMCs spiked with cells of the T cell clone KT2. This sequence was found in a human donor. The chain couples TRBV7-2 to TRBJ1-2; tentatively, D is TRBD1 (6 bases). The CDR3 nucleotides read TGTGCCAGCAGCTTCGGGACATCAAACTATGGCTACACCTTC. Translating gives CASSFGTSNYGYTF.